This T cell receptor beta chain was documented in a study of T-cell reconstitution after alpha-beta-depleted transplantation in children. At least ten counts were recorded for this clonotype. Its target is not known. The CDR3 has 16 residues. V trimming: 7 bases; J trimming: 6 bases; junction bases outside the gene matches: 16. Germline V gives CDR1 MNHEY, CDR2 SVGEGT. Unique molecular identifiers were used in preparing the TCRbeta library. Each CDR3 protein is one row after TCRdb ran MiXCR on the PCR reads. The sample consists of around 440,000 distinct CDR3 sequences, 8% to 11% of them appearing once. General study results and limits: Reportedly, alpha-beta T cells present about two months post-transplant originated from several hundred expanded clones of graft origin.

This sequence joins TRBV6-2 or TRBV6-3 and TRBJ2-7, with 9 bases lining up with TRBD2. The specimen comprised PBMCs, sampled before TCRalphabeta/CD19-depleted stem cell transplant. The sequence was collected from a child aged 2-15 years with inherited bone marrow failure, due to receive a stem cell transplant. The CDR3 is CASTKRISGGPSEQYF. The CDR3 DNA follows: TGTGCCAGCACCAAGCGGATTAGCGGGGGACCCAGCGAGCAGTACTTC.